Each of the 14 T cell receptor beta chains below was sequenced from the same sample in a study of blood T cells in healthy people across ages. Through a sample-barcoded 5' primer and a J-beta primer mix, a second PCR was run for about 7 to 12 cycles. TCRdb ran MiXCR on the 5' RACE reads and lists one entry per CDR3 protein. The sample comprises about 1 million distinct CDR3 sequences, more than 40% of which are singletons, and approximately 20% rests with the top ten. The specimen was blood. The receptors here all came from a woman aged 60-75 years in good health.

This chain connects TRBV20-1 to TRBJ2-7; D unclear. The length of the CDR3 is 10 residues. V was cut by 7 bases and J by 4 bases, with 8 bases left in between. Germline CDR1 and CDR2: DFQATT and SNEGSKA (reference sequence). As DNA, the CDR3 is TGCAGTGGTGATTATTACGAGCAGTACTTC. Translated, it gives CSGDYYEQYF.

The chain links TRBV14 to TRBJ2-3, with TRBD2 identical over 15 bases. Trimming cost V 4 bases and J 5 bases; bases outside gene matches: 4. Germline loops: CDR1 SGHDN, CDR2 FVKESK. The CDR3 is 16 amino acids. CDR3 DNA sequence: TGTGCCAGCAGCCCGTGGACTAGCGGGAGGGGAGATACGCAGTATTTT. Its translation is CASSPWTSGRGDTQYF.

The J gene is TRBJ2-5, the V gene TRBV20-1; weak D call: TRBD1 (6 bases). This CDR3 is 12 amino acids long. Germline values: CDR1 DFQATT, CDR2 SNEGSKA (reference sequence). V lost 2 bases and J 7 bases, leaving 11 bases between the germline ends. The CDR3 loop reads CSARQGSGTQYF. DNA for the CDR3: TGCAGTGCTAGACAGGGGAGCGGGACCCAGTACTTC.

The chain employs TRBV12-3 or TRBV12-4 and TRBJ1-1; a weak D match, TRBD1 (5 bases). Trimming shortened V by 8 bases and J by 6 bases, and 10 bases separated the two germline ends. The CDR3 is 11 residues long. Written as DNA, the CDR3 is TGTGCCAGCGTCAGGGCCGCTGAAGCTTTCTTT. It translates to CASVRAAEAFF.

This chain uses TRBV14 with TRBJ2-5, with D perhaps assigned TRBD1 or TRBD2 (7 bases each). The CDR3 is 15 amino acids. The germline CDR1 and CDR2 sequences are SGHDN and FVKESK. Trimming left V 1 base short and J 5 bases short, with 14 bases between. The CDR3 coding sequence is TGTGCCAGCAGCCAAGGCGGACTAGGGGGCGAGACCCAGTACTTC. Translating it yields CASSQGGLGGETQYF.

Here the CDR3 reads CASHGRNEQFF. The DNA for the CDR3 is TGTGCCAGCCACGGAAGGAATGAGCAGTTCTTC. This chain connects TRBV2 to TRBJ2-1; D gene uncertain. Germline CDR1 is SNHLY and CDR2 is FYNNEI. Between the trimmed V and J ends, which lost 8 bases and 7 bases, there was a span of 9 bases. CDR3 length equals 11 residues.

This clonotype was detected once. A junction boundary mismatches the germline segment, possibly from a read error. The genes are TRBV7-9 and TRBJ2-3, with TRBD1 matching over 8 bases. Germline CDR1 SEHNR, CDR2 FQNEAQ (reference sequence). The CDR3 spans 14 residues. The CDR3 protein is CACSWTGSTDTQYF. CDR3 nucleotide sequence: TGTGCCTGCAGCTGGACAGGGTCCACAGATACGCAGTATTTT.

The DNA for the CDR3 is TGTGCCACCAGCAGAGGCAGCAGCACCATCTACGAGCAGTACTTC. The encoded protein is CATSRGSSTIYEQYF. This chain joins TRBV15 and TRBJ2-7; D not certain. V shed 1 base and J shed 3 bases, with 13 bases lying between them. This CDR3 is 15 amino acids long. Germline CDR1 and CDR2: LNHNV and YYDKDF (reference sequence). Supplemented by reference TRBV15 and TRBJ2-7, the full variable domain reads DAMVIQNPRYQVTQFGKPVTLSCSQTLNHNVMYWYQQKSSQAPKLLFHYYDKDFNNEADTPDNFQSRRPNTSFCFLDIRSPGLGDTAMYLCATSRGSSTIYEQYFGPGTRLTVT.

The chain links TRBV11-2 to TRBJ2-1; D possibly corresponds to TRBD2 (7 bases). V lost 4 bases and J lost 4, with 20 bases in between. Germline CDR1 reads SGHAT; CDR2 reads FQNNGV. This CDR3 region has 17 residues. The CDR3 nucleotides read TGTGCCAGCAGCTCCTGGGGGGCTAGCGGACCGTACAATGAGCAGTTCTTC. Protein product: CASSSWGASGPYNEQFF.

The rearrangement uses TRBV5-5 and TRBJ1-2; 9 positions match TRBD1. J was trimmed by 8 bases and V by 2 bases; bases with no gene match: 7. The CDR3 spans 14 residues. Germline V gene lookup returns CDR1 SGHKS and CDR2 YYEKEE (reference sequence). CDR3 DNA sequence: TGTGCCAGCAGCTTACCCGGGACAGGGAAAGGCTACACCTTC. As protein: CASSLPGTGKGYTF.

The V gene is TRBV13, the J gene TRBJ2-2; D ambiguous. This CDR3 region has 16 residues. V lost 0 bases and J lost 1, with 9 bases in between. Germline V lookup: CDR1 PRHDT, CDR2 FYEKMQ (reference sequence). CDR3 in amino acids: CASSLGQTMNTGELFF. The DNA of the CDR3 is TGTGCCAGCAGCTTAGGACAGACCATGAACACCGGGGAGCTGTTTTTT.

This chain joins TRBV20-1 and TRBJ1-6, with 8 bases lining up with TRBD1. CDR3 length equals 14 residues. Trimming took 2 bases from V and 6 from J; bases not matched to a gene: 3. In germline, CDR1 is DFQATT, CDR2 SNEGSKA (reference sequence). CDR3 sequence: CSARLRGLNSPLHF. In nucleotides, the CDR3 is TGCAGTGCTAGACTCAGGGGGCTTAATTCACCCCTCCACTTT.

This clonotype appeared a few times. The chain links TRBV6-5 to TRBJ2-5; 8 nucleotides line up with TRBD2. The CDR3 covers 15 residues. The V and J ends lost 7 bases and 2 bases, in that order; junction bases with no gene match: 9. Per germline, CDR1 MNHEY and CDR2 SVGAGI. Written as DNA, the CDR3 is TGTGCCAGCACGGGGAGCGGGGGAACACAAGAGACCCAGTACTTC. It yields the protein CASTGSGGTQETQYF.

This clonotype was picked up a small number of times. The CDR3 reads CASSYGSDTDTQYF. The CDR3, as DNA: TGTGCCAGCAGTTACGGGTCGGACACAGATACGCAGTATTTT. The V call is TRBV6-6, the J call TRBJ2-3; D uncertain. Germline V CDR1 and CDR2: MNHNY, SVGAGI (reference sequence). This CDR3 spans 14 amino acids. Trimming removed 2 bases at V and 2 bases at J, with 8 bases between.